This TCR beta chain is drawn from a study of cytomegalovirus exposure and HLA in healthy donors. Study background: Most genotyped donors, approximately 81% of about 360, had Caucasian-associated genetic ancestry. The study, taken as a whole, reports: Fewer N-insertions than the roughly 630-donor mean were reportedly shown by an Asian-associated ancestry cluster in a later analysis.

As concerns this clone: Its target is not known. The sample has other DNA sequences that encode this CDR3 too.

The PCR used 60 Vbeta and 13 Jbeta primers. In the authors' workflow: Unique TCR beta chains totaled some 81 million in a later count, with around 11 million of them shared. TCRdb's copy holds only in-frame clones and misses some; the assay was immunoSEQ multiplex PCR. From that table come the V and J calls and clone size; the DNA was used to work out D and trimming. The sample has about 110,000 clones; more than 60% are singletons. Germline V gives CDR1 SGHRS, CDR2 YFSETQ. The CDR3 has 14 residues. Deletions cut 3 bases from V and 3 bases from J, with 12 bases between. The chain joins TRBV5-1 to TRBJ1-1; TRBD1 might be the D (5 bases). The source is a woman aged 50 to 60 in good health and CMV-seropositive. The sample consisted of PBMCs. The CDR3 coding sequence is TGCGCCAGCAGCTCCCAGGGAGGGGACACTGAAGCTTTCTTT. It specifies CASSSQGGDTEAFF. The whole variable domain, filled in from reference TRBV5-1 and TRBJ1-1, reads KAGVTQTPRYLIKTRGQQVTLSCSPISGHRSVSWYQQTPGQGLQFLFEYFSETQRNKGNFPGRFSGRQFSNSRSEMNVSTLELGDSALYLCASSSQGGDTEAFFGQGTRLTVV.